This T cell receptor (beta chain) comes out of a study of T cells after yellow fever vaccination (dated 2019 in TCRdb). About the full investigation: The SMART-Seq v4 Ultra Low Input RNA kit was used to prepare libraries from fractions with low cell numbers. To follow T-cell clones before and after both primary and booster YFV17D yellow fever vaccination, bulk TCR alpha and beta repertoires underwent longitudinal sequencing. Two healthy male donors, one aged 18 to 30 and one aged 30 to 40 years, made up the cohort. Blood samples were taken at several timepoints before and after primary and secondary immunization, and bulk PBMC replicates and cell subsets were isolated. Results the study describes overall, beyond this receptor: FACS-sorted repertoires could contain abundant contaminating clonotypes from the bulk population, so computational filtering was required. A small share of clonotypes occurred in both CD4 and CD8 compartments, likely arising from convergent recombination. Most clones expanded after primary vaccination (approximately 95% of CD4 and roughly 91% of CD8) were re-detected after the booster, suggesting that broad memory maintenance occurred. Compared with the primary T-cell response, the secondary T-cell response was faster but weaker, reaching its peak on day 5 rather than on day 15. The study included only two donors, which limits how far the findings can be generalized.

On this clonotype: Its antigen remains unidentified. Likely a read error: the CDR3 ends without its conserved phenylalanine or tryptophan.

V gives up 3 bases and J gives up 4 bases, and the segment between their germline ends measures 12 bases. The CDR3 totals 14 residues, both ends included. Left in the record is the CDR3 DNA by itself, 42 bases read in frame from the first base. CDR1 and CDR2 (SGHRS, YFSETQ) derive from the germline V gene. TCR cDNA was made using 5'RACE template switching, a step that added a universal primer site and unique molecular identifiers. cDNA synthesis was primed from both the TCR alpha and TCR beta constant segments. Two PCR steps were used to amplify libraries, with sample barcodes and sequencing adapters being added in the second step. Sequencing of libraries was done on Illumina HiSeq 2500 (2x100 bp) or NovaSeq (2x150 bp). Concerning the study's data processing: MIGEC was used to demultiplex reads and collapse the reads into UMI consensus sequences, and MiXCR was used for V(D)J alignment. Clonotypes responding to the vaccine were identified with edgeR on replicate PBMC samples, with the criteria of FDR below 0.01 and a log2 fold change above 5 up to day 15. CD4 or CD8 identity was assigned to each bulk clonotype according to whether the clonotype was present at higher abundance in the sequenced CD4 repertoire or the sequenced CD8 repertoire. TCRdb handled the public reads itself, with Q25 trimming in fastp and clone calling in MiXCR, and kept productive beta chains. CDR3 protein sequences are deduplicated, and each keeps its most common genes and DNA. The V and J calls and clone size come from TCRdb's table, not from the authors' own analysis. For this sample there are roughly 120,000 distinct CDR3 sequences; 6% to 8% appear just once. The ten most abundant clones make up roughly 2.5% of the sample.

The label giving this sample's treatment or condition can be read as: live attenuated yellow fever vaccine strain. A standard Ficoll-Paque protocol was used to isolate PBMCs from peripheral blood. Dynabeads CD4 and CD8 positive selection kits were used to isolate CD4 and CD8 T-cell fractions. RNA was extracted with TriZol from bulk PBMCs, CD4 and CD8 fractions, and dextramer-positive and dextramer-negative fractions. The sequence was obtained from a man in his late teens or twenties who received the YFV17D yellow fever vaccine. Here the chain combines TRBV5-1 and TRBJ2-3; TRBD1 might be the D gene, on 7 matching bases. Source: CD4+ T cells sorted from PBMCs, taken roughly 10 days after the first yellow fever vaccination. The CDR3 has the sequence CASSSQGGADTQYL. The sequenced DNA: TGCGCCAGCAGCTCGCAGGGGGGAGCAGATACGCAGTATCTT.